This TCR beta chain came from a study of human versus mouse CDR3 diversity and MHC coevolution. A word on this clone: Its antigen is undetermined.

Regarding the study as a whole: Mice had fewer CDR3 deletions and insertions than humans on average. Among all groups, most of the three human donors showed least clonal inequality. Human T cells underwent selection on about six different MHC II alleles.

Sorting isolated naive CD4 T cells lacking CD45RO and expressing CD62L. This CDR3 has 16 amino acids. Germline loops: CDR1 SEHNR, CDR2 FQNEAQ (reference sequence). Method: immunoSEQ multiplex PCR; TCRdb's copy keeps in-frame clones and lacks some. The repertoire holds some 80,000 clones, less than 95% seen once, with around 0.15% in the top ten. The chain combines TRBV7-9 with TRBJ2-5; perhaps TRBD1 as D (6 bases). The J call is uncertain, as TRBJ2-7 better fits the DNA end. This clonotype was sampled from a person between 25 and 70 years old in good health. Material for sequencing was naive CD4+ T cells from blood. The subset was: CD45RO-negative CD62L-positive naive CD4 T cells. The CDR3 loop reads CASSLVTGRGSYEQYF. The CDR3, as DNA: TGTGCCAGCAGCTTAGTCACAGGGCGAGGGTCCTACGAGCAGTACTTC.